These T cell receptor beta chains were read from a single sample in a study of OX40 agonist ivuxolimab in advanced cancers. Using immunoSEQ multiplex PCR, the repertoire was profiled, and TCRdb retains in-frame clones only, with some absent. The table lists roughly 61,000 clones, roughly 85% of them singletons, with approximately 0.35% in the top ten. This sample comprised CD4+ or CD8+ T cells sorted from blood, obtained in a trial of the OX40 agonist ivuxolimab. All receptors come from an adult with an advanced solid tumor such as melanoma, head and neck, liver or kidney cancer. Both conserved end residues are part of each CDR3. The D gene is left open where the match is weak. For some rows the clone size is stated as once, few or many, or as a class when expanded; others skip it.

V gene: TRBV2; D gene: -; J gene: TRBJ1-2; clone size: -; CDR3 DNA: TGTGCCAGCAGTGACAAAAACGGGGCCATCTATGGCTACACCTTC; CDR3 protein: CASSDKNGAIYGYTF
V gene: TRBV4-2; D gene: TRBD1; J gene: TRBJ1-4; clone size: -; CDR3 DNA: TGTGCCAGCAGCCAAGAGGGTCAGGGGGGCACTAATGAAAAACTGTTTTTT; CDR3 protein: CASSQEGQGGTNEKLFF
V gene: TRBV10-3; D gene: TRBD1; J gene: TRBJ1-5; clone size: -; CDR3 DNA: TGTGCCATCAATTCGGGGCCGGGGACAGGGGGTAATCAGCCCCAGCATTTT; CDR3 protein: CAINSGPGTGGNQPQHF
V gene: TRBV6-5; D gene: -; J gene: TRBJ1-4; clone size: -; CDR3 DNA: TGTGCCAGCAGCGAACTAGCAACTAATGAAAAACTGTTTTTT; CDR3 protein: CASSELATNEKLFF
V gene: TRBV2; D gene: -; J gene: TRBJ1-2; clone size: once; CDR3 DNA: TGTGCCAGCAGTGAAGCTAGGGGCGCTAGCTATGGCTACACCTTC; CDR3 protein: CASSEARGASYGYTF
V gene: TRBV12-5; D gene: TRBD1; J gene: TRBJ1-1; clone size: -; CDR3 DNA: TGTGCTTCAAGGGGGACAGGGGGGCAAACTGAAGCTTTCTTT; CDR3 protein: CASRGTGGQTEAFF
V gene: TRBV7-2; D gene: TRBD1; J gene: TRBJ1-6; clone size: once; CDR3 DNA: TGTGCCAGCAGCTATGGACAGGGGCCTTCACCCCTCCACTTT; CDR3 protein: CASSYGQGPSPLHF
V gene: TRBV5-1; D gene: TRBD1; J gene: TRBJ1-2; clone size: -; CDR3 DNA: TGCGCCAGCAGCTCCCCCTCCGGGACAGGGGGCTCGGACTATGGCTACACCTTC; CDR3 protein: CASSSPSGTGGSDYGYTF
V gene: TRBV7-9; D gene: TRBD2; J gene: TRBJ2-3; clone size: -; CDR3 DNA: TGTGCCAGCAGCTTCGGCTCTACTAGCGGGACCGGCACAGATACGCAGTATTTT; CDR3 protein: CASSFGSTSGTGTDTQYF
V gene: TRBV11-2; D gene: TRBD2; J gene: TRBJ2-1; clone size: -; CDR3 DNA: TGTGCCAGCAGCTTAGCGCCCGGGGGGGCGCGCAATGAGCAGTTCTTC; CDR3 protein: CASSLAPGGARNEQFF
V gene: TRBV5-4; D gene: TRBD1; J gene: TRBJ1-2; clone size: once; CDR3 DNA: TGTGCCAGCAGCTATCGGGACAGGGCTTATTATGGCTACACCTTC; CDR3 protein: CASSYRDRAYYGYTF
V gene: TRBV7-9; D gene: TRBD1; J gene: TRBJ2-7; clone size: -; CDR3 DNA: TGTGCCAGCAGCTTAGGCGGGACAGGGGGTGAAGAGCAGTACTTC; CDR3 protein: CASSLGGTGGEEQYF
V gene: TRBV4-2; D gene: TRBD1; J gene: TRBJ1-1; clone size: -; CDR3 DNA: TGTGCCAGCAGCTTGGGGTGGACAGGGGGAGACACTGAAGCTTTCTTT; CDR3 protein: CASSLGWTGGDTEAFF
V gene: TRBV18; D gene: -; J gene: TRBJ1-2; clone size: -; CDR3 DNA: TGTGCCAGCTCACCGTCCTCCCTCTATGGCTACACCTTC; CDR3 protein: CASSPSSLYGYTF
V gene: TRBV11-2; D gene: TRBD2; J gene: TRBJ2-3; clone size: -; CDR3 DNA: TGTGCCAGCAGCCCCGGGACTAGCGTACGAGATACGCAGTATTTT; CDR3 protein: CASSPGTSVRDTQYF
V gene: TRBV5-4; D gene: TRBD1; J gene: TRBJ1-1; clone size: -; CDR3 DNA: TGTGCCAGCAGTTTATCAGGGGGCTGGGGCACTGAAGTTTTCTTT; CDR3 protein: CASSLSGGWGTEVFF
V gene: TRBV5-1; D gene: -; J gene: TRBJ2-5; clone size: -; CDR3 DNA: TGCGCCAGCAGCTTTCGCGGACAATCGATGGGGGAGACCCAGTACTTC; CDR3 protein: CASSFRGQSMGETQYF
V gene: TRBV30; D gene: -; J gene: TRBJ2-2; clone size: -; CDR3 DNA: TGTGCCTGGAACAGGGATGACACCGGGGAGCTGTTTTTT; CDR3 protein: CAWNRDDTGELFF
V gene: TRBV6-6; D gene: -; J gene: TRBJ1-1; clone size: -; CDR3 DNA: TGTGCCAGCAGTTACGGGAGGGGGACTGAAGCTTTCTTT; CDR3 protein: CASSYGRGTEAFF
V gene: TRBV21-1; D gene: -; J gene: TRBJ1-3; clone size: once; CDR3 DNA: TGTGCCAGCAGCAAGCCTGGAAACACCATATATTTT; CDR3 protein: CASSKPGNTIYF
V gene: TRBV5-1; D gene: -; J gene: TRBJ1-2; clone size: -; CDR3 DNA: TGCGCCAGCAGCTTGGGGGGTACTGGCTACACCTTC; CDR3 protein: CASSLGGTGYTF
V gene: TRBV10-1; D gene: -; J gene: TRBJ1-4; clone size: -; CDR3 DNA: TGCGCCAGCAGTGAGTCGGGATCCGGGGATGAAAAACTGTTTTTT; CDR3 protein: CASSESGSGDEKLFF
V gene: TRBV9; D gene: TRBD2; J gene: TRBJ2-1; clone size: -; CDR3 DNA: TGTGCCAGCAGCGTTAGCGGGGGGCCTCACAATGAGCAGTTCTTC; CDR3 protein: CASSVSGGPHNEQFF
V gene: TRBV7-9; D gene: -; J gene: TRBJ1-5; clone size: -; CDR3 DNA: TGTGCCAGCAGCTTAGCGCGTATCGGGGAGGGCAATCAGCCCCAGCATTTT; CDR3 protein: CASSLARIGEGNQPQHF
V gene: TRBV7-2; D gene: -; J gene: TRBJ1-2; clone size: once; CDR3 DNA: TGTGCCAGCAGCTTTCGACCGGGACATTCTAACTATGGCTACACCTTC; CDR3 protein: CASSFRPGHSNYGYTF
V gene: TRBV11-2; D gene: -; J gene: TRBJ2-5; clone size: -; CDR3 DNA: TGTGCCAGCAGCCCCCGGACATTTATCCAGTACTTC; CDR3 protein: CASSPRTFIQYF
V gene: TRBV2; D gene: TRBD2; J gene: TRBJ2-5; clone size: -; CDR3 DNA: TGTGCCAGCAGTGAAGAAGCTAGCGGGGTCCAAGAGACCCAGTACTTC; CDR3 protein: CASSEEASGVQETQYF
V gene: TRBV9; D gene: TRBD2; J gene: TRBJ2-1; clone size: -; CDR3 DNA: TGTGCCAGCAGCGTAGCTGCGGGGGGGCCGAATGAGCAGTTCTTC; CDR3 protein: CASSVAAGGPNEQFF
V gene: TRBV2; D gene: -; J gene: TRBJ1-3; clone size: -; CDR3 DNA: TGTGCCAGCAGCCCCCGTTTGTCTGGAAACACCATATATTTT; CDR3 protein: CASSPRLSGNTIYF
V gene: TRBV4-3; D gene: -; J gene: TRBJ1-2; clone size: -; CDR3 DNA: TGCGCCAGCAGCCAAGCTATAGGGACGCCTGGGAATGGCTACACCTTC; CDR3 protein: CASSQAIGTPGNGYTF
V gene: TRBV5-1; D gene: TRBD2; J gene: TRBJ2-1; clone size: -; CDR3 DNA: TGCGCCAGCAGCTTAGCGGGGGGGAACAATGAGCAGTTCTTC; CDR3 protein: CASSLAGGNNEQFF
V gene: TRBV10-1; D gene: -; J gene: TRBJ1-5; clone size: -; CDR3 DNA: TGCGCCAGCAGTTTCGGGGAGAATCAGCCCCAGCATTTT; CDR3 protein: CASSFGENQPQHF
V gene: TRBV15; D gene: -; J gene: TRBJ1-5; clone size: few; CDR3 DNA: TGTGCCACCAGCTCCCCCGCCTTCGCGGGGAGCAATCAGCCCCAGCATTTT; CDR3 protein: CATSSPAFAGSNQPQHF
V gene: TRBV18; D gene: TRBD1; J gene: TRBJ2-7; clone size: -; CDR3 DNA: TGTGCCAGCTCACCGCTAGGACAGGGTCCCTACGAGCAGTACTTC; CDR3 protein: CASSPLGQGPYEQYF
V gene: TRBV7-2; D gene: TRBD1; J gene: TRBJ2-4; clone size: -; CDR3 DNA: TGTGCCACATGGGACAGAACCAAAAACATTCAGTACTTC; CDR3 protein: CATWDRTKNIQYF
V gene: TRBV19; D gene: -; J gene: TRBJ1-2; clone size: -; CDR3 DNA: TGTGCCAGTAGTATAGTTGAGGACGGTAACTATGGCTACACCTTC; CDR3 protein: CASSIVEDGNYGYTF
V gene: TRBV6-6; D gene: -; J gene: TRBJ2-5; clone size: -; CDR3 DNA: TGTGCCAGCAGCCATGTAAGGGGCGCGACCCAGTACTTC; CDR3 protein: CASSHVRGATQYF
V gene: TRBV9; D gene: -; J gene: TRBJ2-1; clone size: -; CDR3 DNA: TGTGCCAGCAGCGATCGAGGGTACTCCTACAATGAGCAGTTCTTC; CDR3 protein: CASSDRGYSYNEQFF
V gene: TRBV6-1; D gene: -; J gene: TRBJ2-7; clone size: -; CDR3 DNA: TGTGCCAGCAACGACGCGTGGTACGAGCAGTACTTC; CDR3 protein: CASNDAWYEQYF
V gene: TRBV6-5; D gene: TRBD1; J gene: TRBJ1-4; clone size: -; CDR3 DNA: TGTGCCAGCAGTTCCGGACAGGGGTGGGGTGAAAAACTGTTTTTT; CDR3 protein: CASSSGQGWGEKLFF